Shown below are 7 T cell receptor beta chains from a single sample sequenced in a study of response to subunit inactivated influenza vaccine. TCRdb called the RT-PCR reads again in MiXCR, with one record for every CDR3 protein. The sample comprises 550,000 to 800,000 distinct CDR3 sequences, about 15% of which are singletons, and around 10% rests with the top ten. Sample: PBMCs from blood, taken about 12 days after vaccination. The receptors shown here come from a man aged 45-65 years who received an inactivated influenza vaccine.

The table lists this clonotype with a few counts. The chain has TRBV7-2 and TRBJ2-1; D not certain. V was trimmed by 5 bases and J by 9 bases, leaving 14 bases between them. Germline loops: CDR1 SGHTA, CDR2 FQGNSA. This CDR3 comprises 13 residues. This CDR3 reads CASSPLAWIEQFF. CDR3 sequence (DNA): TGTGCCAGCAGCCCACTGGCGTGGATTGAGCAGTTCTTC. The variable domain in full, with the rest retrieved from reference TRBV7-2 and TRBJ2-1, is GAGVSQSPSNKVTEKGKDVELRCDPISGHTALYWYRQSLGQGLEFLIYFQGNSAPDKSGLPSDRFSAERTGGSVSTLTIQRTQQEDSAVYLCASSPLAWIEQFFGPGTRLTVL.

This clonotype has ten or more counts. This chain connects TRBV5-1 to TRBJ2-7, with D unclear. V shed 0 bases and J shed 5 bases, with 15 bases lying between them. The germline CDR1 and CDR2 sequences are SGHRS and YFSETQ. This CDR3 has 15 residues. The CDR3 loop is CASSLEFTVSDEQYF. The CDR3 DNA reads TGCGCCAGCAGCTTGGAGTTCACGGTTTCGGACGAGCAGTACTTC.

This clonotype has a handful of counts. V gene TRBV15 combines with J gene TRBJ2-5; D might be TRBD2 (6 bases). This CDR3 is built from 13 residues. Germline loops: CDR1 LNHNV, CDR2 YYDKDF (reference sequence). V lost 3 bases and J lost 5, with 10 bases in between. CDR3 coding DNA: TGTGCCACCAGCAGGACTAGTGGGGAGACCCAGTACTTC. It translates to CATSRTSGETQYF.

Only a few counts were recorded for this clonotype. The chain couples TRBV28 to TRBJ1-1; 7 bases agree with TRBD1. The CDR3 has 13 residues. Germline assignment: CDR1 MDHEN and CDR2 SYDVKM. Here the CDR3 reads CGVRQGMNTEAFF. CDR3 in DNA: TGTGGGGTAAGACAGGGCATGAACACTGAAGCTTTCTTT.

V and J are TRBV29-1 and TRBJ2-2; TRBD1 matches at 7 bases. V dropped 6 bases and J dropped 8; count of bases not matched to a gene: 6. The CDR3 covers 12 residues. Germline V lookup: CDR1 SQVTM, CDR2 ANQGSEA. The CDR3 sequence: CSVTGYRGELFF. The CDR3 coding sequence is TGCAGCGTGACAGGGTATAGAGGGGAGCTGTTTTTT.

This clonotype appeared many times. V is TRBV6-1 and J is TRBJ1-4, with D tentatively TRBD1 (5 bases). CDR1 is MNHNS, CDR2 SASEGT, per germline. CDR3 length: 15 amino acids. The germline V and J ends were trimmed by 6 bases and 3 bases, with 14 bases remaining between them. CDR3: CASRGGALPNEKLFF. The CDR3 DNA reads TGTGCCAGCAGAGGAGGGGCCCTACCTAATGAAAAACTGTTTTTT.

This clonotype appeared many times. The chain uses TRBV20-1 and TRBJ1-1; D possibly corresponds to TRBD1 (5 bases). V was pared by 3 bases and J by 10 bases, with 15 bases between. CDR1 is DFQATT and CDR2 is SNEGSKA in the germline V gene (reference sequence). The CDR3 consists of 12 residues. CDR3 DNA sequence: TGCAGTGCTAGTGATCGGGGCGAGAGAGCTTTCTTT. This translates into CSASDRGERAFF.